This entry describes one T cell receptor beta chain. This specimen comes from a study of blood T cell repertoires in COVID-19. CDR1 and CDR2 (germline): SGDLS, YYNGEE. This CDR3 has 15 amino acids. Between the trimmed V and J ends, which lost 0 bases and 4 bases, there was a span of 12 bases. As handled by the study authors: Estimation of nucleated cell counts was performed using reference gene primer amplification. Profiled with immunoSEQ multiplex PCR; TCRdb holds only in-frame clones, not every one. D and trimming were read from the DNA, whereas the V and J calls and clone size are those reported in that table. The table includes around 300,000 clones, approximately 89% detected once.

This TCR was recovered from a woman aged 55-69 years who had recovered from COVID-19. The sample was PBMCs or T cells enriched from blood (not recorded which). J is TRBJ2-3 and V is TRBV9; TRBD2 might be the D (6 bases). The CDR3 DNA reads TGTGCCAGCAGCGTAGTCGGGGGAGTGGCAGATACGCAGTATTTT. Amino acids: CASSVVGGVADTQYF.